This entry concerns a single T cell receptor beta chain. The sample belongs to a study of T cell repertoires in cytomegalovirus infection. Trimming removed 4 bases from V and 2 bases from J; junction bases left unmatched: 8. This CDR3 contains 16 residues. The germline gives CDR1 SGDLS, CDR2 YYNGEE. A single record per CDR3 protein comes from TCRdb applying MiXCR to the reads. The table lists 500,000 or so distinct CDR3 sequences, about 15% of them singletons. This clonotype was obtained from a human donor in good health (CMV status not recorded). Some clones in this sample may be carry-over from other donors' samples. Sequencing input: CD8+ T cells from PBMCs. J is TRBJ2-7 and V is TRBV9, with 11 bases fitting TRBD2. CDR3 DNA: TGTGCCAGCAGCCCCCGGACTAGCGGGTTCCCCTACGAGCAGTACTTC. This encodes CASSPRTSGFPYEQYF.